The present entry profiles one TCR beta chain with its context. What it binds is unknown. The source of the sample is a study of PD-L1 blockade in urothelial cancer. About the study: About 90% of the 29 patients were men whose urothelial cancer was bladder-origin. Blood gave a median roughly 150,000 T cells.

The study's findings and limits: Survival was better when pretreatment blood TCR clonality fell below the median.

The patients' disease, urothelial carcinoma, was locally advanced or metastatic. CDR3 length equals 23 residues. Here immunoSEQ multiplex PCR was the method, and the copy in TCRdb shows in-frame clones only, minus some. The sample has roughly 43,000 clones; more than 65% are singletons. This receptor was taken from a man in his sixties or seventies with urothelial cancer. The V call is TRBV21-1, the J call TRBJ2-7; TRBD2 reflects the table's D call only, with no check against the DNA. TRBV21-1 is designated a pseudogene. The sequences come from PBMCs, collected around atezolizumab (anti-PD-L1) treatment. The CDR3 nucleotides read TGTGCCAGCAGCAAAGAGTATCGTGGTAGCGGGAGGGCCTCGTTGCCGGAATCCTCTGGGCAGTACTTC. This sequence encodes CASSKEYRGSGRASLPESSGQYF.